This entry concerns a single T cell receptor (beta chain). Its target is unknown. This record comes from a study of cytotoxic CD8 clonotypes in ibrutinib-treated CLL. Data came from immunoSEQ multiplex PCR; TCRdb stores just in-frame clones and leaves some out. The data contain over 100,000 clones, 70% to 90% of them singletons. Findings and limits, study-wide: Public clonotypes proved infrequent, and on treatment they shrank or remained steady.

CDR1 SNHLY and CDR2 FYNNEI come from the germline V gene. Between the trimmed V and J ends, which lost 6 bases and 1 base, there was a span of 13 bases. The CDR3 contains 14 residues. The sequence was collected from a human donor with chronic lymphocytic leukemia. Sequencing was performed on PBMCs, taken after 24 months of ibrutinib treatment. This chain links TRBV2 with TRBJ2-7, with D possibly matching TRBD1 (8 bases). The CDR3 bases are TGTGCCAGCAGAGGACAGGGAGGGTCCTACGAGCAGTACTTC. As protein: CASRGQGGSYEQYF.